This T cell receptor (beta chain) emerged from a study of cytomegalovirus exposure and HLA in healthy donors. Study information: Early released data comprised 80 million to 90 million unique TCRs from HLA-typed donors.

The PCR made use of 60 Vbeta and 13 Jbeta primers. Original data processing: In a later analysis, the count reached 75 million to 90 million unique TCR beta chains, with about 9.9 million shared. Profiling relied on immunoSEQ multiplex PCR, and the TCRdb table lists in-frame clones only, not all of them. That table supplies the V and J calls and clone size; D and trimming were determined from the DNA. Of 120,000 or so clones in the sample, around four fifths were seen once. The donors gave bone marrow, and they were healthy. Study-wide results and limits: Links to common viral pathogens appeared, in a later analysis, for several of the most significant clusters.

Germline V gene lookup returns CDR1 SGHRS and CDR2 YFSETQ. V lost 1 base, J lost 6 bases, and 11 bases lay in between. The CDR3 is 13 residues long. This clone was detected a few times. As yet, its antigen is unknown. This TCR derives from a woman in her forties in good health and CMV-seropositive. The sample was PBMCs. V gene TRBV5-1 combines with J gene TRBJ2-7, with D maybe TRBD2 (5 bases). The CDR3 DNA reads TGCGCCAGCAGCTTGCCGGGGTCGGGCGAGCAGTACTTC. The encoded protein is CASSLPGSGEQYF.